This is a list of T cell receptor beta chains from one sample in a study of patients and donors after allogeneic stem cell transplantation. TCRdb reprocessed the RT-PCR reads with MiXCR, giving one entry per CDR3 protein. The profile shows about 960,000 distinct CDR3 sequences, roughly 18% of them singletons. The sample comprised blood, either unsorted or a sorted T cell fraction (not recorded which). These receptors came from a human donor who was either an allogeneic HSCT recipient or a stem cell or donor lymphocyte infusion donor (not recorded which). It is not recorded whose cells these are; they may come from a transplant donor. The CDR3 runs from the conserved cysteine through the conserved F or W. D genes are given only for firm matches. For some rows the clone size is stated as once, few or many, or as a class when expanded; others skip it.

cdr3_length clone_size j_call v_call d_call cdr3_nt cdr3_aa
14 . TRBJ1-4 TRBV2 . TGTGCCAGCCAAAATCGAGTGCCGAGTGAAAAACTGTTTTTT CASQNRVPSEKLFF
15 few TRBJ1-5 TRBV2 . TGTGCCAGCAGTCGAGCAGACAGTTCCAATCAGCCCCAGCATTTT CASSRADSSNQPQHF
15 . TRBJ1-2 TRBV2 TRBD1 TGTGCCAGCAGTGAGGGGACAGGCTCTTCTCGGGGCTACACCTTC CASSEGTGSSRGYTF
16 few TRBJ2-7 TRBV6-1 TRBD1 TGTGCCAGCAGTCGAACCTCCGGGACAGGGGAAAGCGAGCAGTACTTC CASSRTSGTGESEQYF
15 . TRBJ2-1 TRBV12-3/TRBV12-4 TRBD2 TGTGCCAGCACCACGTCTAGCGGGAGGGAGAATGAGCAGTTCTTC CASTTSSGRENEQFF
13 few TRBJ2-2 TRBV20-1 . TGCAGTGCTAGAGAAACGGGTAACGGGGAGCTGTTTTTT CSARETGNGELFF
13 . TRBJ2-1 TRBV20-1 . TGCAGTGCTAGACCCCCTAGCGACAATGAGCAGTTCTTC CSARPPSDNEQFF
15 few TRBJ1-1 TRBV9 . TGTGCCAGCAGCGCGACTCCGGGACGGTACACTGAAGCTTTCTTT CASSATPGRYTEAFF
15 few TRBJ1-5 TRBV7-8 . TGTGCCAGCAGCTTAGATGGGGGCCCCAATCAGCCCCAGCATTTT CASSLDGGPNQPQHF
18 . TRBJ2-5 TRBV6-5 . TGTGCCAGCAGTTACTCGTCAGGGGGGGTGGGCCTCCAAGAGACCCAGTACTTC CASSYSSGGVGLQETQYF
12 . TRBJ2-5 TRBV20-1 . TGCAGTGCTAGATGGGGGACGGAGACCCAGTACTTC CSARWGTETQYF
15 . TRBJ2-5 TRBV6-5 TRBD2 TGTGCCAGCAGTTCCGGACTAGCGGGGTCGGAGACCCAGTACTTC CASSSGLAGSETQYF
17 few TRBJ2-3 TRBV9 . TGTGCCAGCAGCTTCCGCGCGGCAGGGTCATCCACAGATACGCAGTATTTT CASSFRAAGSSTDTQYF
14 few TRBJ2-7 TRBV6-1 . TGTGCCAGCAGCCACGATCAAGGACCCTACGAGCAGTACTTC CASSHDQGPYEQYF
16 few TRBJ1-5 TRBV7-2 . TGTGCCAGCAGCCCAGATGGGGGTTCTAGCAATCAGCCCCAGCATTTT CASSPDGGSSNQPQHF
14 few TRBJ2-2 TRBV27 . TGTGCCAGCAGACGACAGGGAGGGGCCGGGGAGCTGTTTTTT CASRRQGGAGELFF
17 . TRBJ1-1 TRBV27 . TGTGCCAGCAGTCCCTTTGTGGGCCCAGTTACCAACACTGAAGCTTTCTTT CASSPFVGPVTNTEAFF
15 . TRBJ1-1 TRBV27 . TGTGCCAGCAGTCTAAGTGCAGGGATGATCACTGAAGCTTTCTTT CASSLSAGMITEAFF
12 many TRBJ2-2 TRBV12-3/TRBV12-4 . TGTGCCAGCAGCCCAGACAGCGGGGAGCTGTTTTTT CASSPDSGELFF
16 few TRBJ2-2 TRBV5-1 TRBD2 TGCGCCAGCAGCTTGGAGCGGGGGTCCGTCACCGGGGAGCTGTTTTTT CASSLERGSVTGELFF
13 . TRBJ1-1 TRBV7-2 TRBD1 TGTGCCAGCAGCTTAGGCGACAGGGACAAAGCTTTCTTT CASSLGDRDKAFF
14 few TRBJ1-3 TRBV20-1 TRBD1 TGCAGTGCCCTCAGGGGGGGGTCTGGAAACACCATATATTTT CSALRGGSGNTIYF
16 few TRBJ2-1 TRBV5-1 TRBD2 TGCGCCAGCAGCTTGGCTAGCGGGGGGACCTACAATGAGCAGTTCTTC CASSLASGGTYNEQFF
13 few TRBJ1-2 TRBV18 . TGTGCCAGCTCACCAATCCAGGGCGATGGCTACACCTTC CASSPIQGDGYTF
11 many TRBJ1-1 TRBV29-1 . TGCAGCATATACAGGAACACTGAAGCTTTCTTT CSIYRNTEAFF
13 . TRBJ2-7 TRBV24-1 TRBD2 TGTGCCACCAGCAAGCGGGAGCGGAGCGAGCAGTACTTC CATSKRERSEQYF
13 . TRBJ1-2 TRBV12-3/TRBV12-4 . TGTGCCAGCAGTTCGGGGGGGGCGAACGGCTACACCTTC CASSSGGANGYTF
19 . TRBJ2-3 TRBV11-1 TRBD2 TGTGCCAGCAGCTTACTTAGCGGGAGGATTCTTACTAGCACAGATACGCAGTATTTT CASSLLSGRILTSTDTQYF
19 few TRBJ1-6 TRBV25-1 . TGTGCCAGCAGTTACCTTTACGGCGGGGATAGCTCCTATAATTCACCCCTCCACTTT CASSYLYGGDSSYNSPLHF
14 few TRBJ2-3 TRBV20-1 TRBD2 TGCAGTGCGACCGGGACTAGCTTCACAGATACGCAGTATTTT CSATGTSFTDTQYF
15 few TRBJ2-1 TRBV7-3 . TGTGCCAGCAGCTTACAGGGGATAGGCTACAATGAGCAGTTCTTC CASSLQGIGYNEQFF
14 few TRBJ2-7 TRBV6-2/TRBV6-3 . TGTGCCAGCAGTTACTCGAGGGGGGGCCGCGAGCAGTACTTC CASSYSRGGREQYF
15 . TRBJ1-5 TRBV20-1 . TGCAGTGCTAGCTCTACAGGACAGCGCAATCAGCCCCAGCATTTT CSASSTGQRNQPQHF
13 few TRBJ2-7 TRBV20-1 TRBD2 TGCAGTGCTAGAGCCGGGACTAAGTACGAGCAGTACTTC CSARAGTKYEQYF
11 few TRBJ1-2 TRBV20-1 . TGCAGTGCCGCCTCTTCGGGAGGCTACACCTTC CSAASSGGYTF
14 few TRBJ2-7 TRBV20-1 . TGCAGTGCTAGAGGGGGGAAAGGAGTCTACGAGCAGTACTTC CSARGGKGVYEQYF
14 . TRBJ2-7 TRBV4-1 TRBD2 TGCGCCAGCAGCGGGGCTAGCGGATTCTACGAGCAGTACTTC CASSGASGFYEQYF
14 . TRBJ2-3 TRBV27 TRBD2 TGTGCCAGCAGGACTAGCGGGGGTCCAGATACGCAGTATTTT CASRTSGGPDTQYF
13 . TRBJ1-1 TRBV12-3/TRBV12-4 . TGTGCCAGCAGTTTAGTGGCGGGCCTAGAAGCTTTCTTT CASSLVAGLEAFF
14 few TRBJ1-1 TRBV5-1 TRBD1 TGCGCCAGCAGCTTGACTACAGGGGGCGCCGGGGCTTTCTTT CASSLTTGGAGAFF
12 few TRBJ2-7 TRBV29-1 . TGCAGCGTTCAGAGGGACCTCGACGAGCAGTACTTC CSVQRDLDEQYF
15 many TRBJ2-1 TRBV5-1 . TGCGCCAGCAGCTTGAACCCATCCCCCTACTTGGAGCAGTTCTTC CASSLNPSPYLEQFF
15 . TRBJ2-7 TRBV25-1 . TGTGCCAGCAGCTTCCGGGACAATCTCTCCTACGAGCAGTACTTC CASSFRDNLSYEQYF
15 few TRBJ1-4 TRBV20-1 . TGCAGTGCTAGAGACCTGACAGGCCTTAATGAAAAACTGTTTTTT CSARDLTGLNEKLFF
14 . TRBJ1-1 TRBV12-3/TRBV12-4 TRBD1 TGTGCCAGCAGCGAAACCCAGGGGGCCACTGAAGCTTTCTTT CASSETQGATEAFF
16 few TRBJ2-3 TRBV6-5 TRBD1 TGTGCCAGCAGTTTCGGGACAGGGGGAATTGGAGATACGCAGTATTTT CASSFGTGGIGDTQYF
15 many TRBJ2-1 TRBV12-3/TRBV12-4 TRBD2 TGTGCCAGCAGTTTAAGACTAGCGTCCTACAATGAGCAGTTCTTC CASSLRLASYNEQFF
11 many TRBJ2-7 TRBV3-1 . TGTGCCAGCAGCCAAGGGAGCGAGCAGTACTTC CASSQGSEQYF
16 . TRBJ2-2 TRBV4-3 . TGCGCCAGCAGCCAAGATCAGGGAGTCCTCTCCGGGGAGCTGTTTTTT CASSQDQGVLSGELFF
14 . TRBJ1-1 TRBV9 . TGTGCCAGCAGCGTAGGCAGGGGAAGGACTGAAGCTTTCTTT CASSVGRGRTEAFF
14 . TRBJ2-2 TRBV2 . TGTGCCAGCAGGTCCGGGGACACTACCGGGGAGCTGTTTTTT CASRSGDTTGELFF
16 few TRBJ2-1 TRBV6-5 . TGTGCCAGCAGTTACTCGCCCCTAAGCTCCTACAATGAGCAGTTCTTC CASSYSPLSSYNEQFF
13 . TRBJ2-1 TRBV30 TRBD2 TGTGCCTGGAGTAGCGGGAGGGCCGGTGAGCAGTTCTTC CAWSSGRAGEQFF
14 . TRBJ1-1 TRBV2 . TGTGCCACCCGGGAGGAGGGGCGGAGGACTGAAGCTTTCTTT CATREEGRRTEAFF
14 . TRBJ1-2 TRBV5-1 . TGCGCCAGCAGCTTTCAACAGGACAAGGAGCCCTACACCTTC CASSFQQDKEPYTF
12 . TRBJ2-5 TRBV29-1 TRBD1 TGCAGCGTCCGACAGGGGGGGGAGACCCAGTACTTC CSVRQGGETQYF
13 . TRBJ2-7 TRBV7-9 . TGTGCCAGCAGCCCCCCGGGGACCTACGAGCAGTACTTC CASSPPGTYEQYF
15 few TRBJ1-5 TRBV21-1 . TGTGCCAGCACCCTGGGGGCAGGGGTCAATCAGCCCCAGCATTTT CASTLGAGVNQPQHF